This is a list of T cell receptor beta chains from one sample in a study of shared clonotypes between healthy human individuals. Some clones are missing from TCRdb's copy, which holds only in-frame ones; the method was immunoSEQ multiplex PCR. The table includes about 2.3 million clones, 93% detected once. Sample: naive CD4+ T cells from PBMCs. The receptors stem from a man between 18 and 29 years old in good health. Some clones in this sample may be carry-over from other donors' samples. Each CDR3 is given with its conserved first and last residue.

V	J	CDR3
TRBV6-5	TRBJ2-1	CASNTLGLAHNEQFF
TRBV6-5	TRBJ2-1	CASSYGREGGEQFF
TRBV19	TRBJ1-1	CASSSAGGNTEAFF
TRBV5-1	TRBJ2-1	CASKSGVAGINEQFF
TRBV2	TRBJ2-3	CASSERTGPPSTDTQYF
TRBV28	TRBJ2-3	CASSSVLRGGRGTDTQYF
TRBV29-1	TRBJ2-3	CSVDQGTQYF
TRBV11-2	TRBJ1-6	CASRKGEGGWNSPLHF
TRBV5-1	TRBJ1-1	CASSSPFSSGNTEAFF
TRBV6-6	TRBJ2-7	CASSYSTLRGEQYF
TRBV9	TRBJ2-7	CASSVGHEQYF
TRBV4-3	TRBJ1-1	CASSQTSGYTNTEAFF
TRBV28	TRBJ2-5	CASRQGLETQYF
TRBV7-2	TRBJ1-3	CASSTVTYSGNTIYF
TRBV19	TRBJ2-2	CASSITGDTGELFF
TRBV6-5	TRBJ2-1	CASSYGLANNEQFF
TRBV18	TRBJ2-1	CASSPGTGGINEQFF
TRBV4-3	TRBJ1-2	CASSQIQGPLWGYTF
TRBV2	TRBJ2-5	CASKKSGSYETQYF
TRBV15	TRBJ1-4	CATSRDRQPVWQGADEKLFF
TRBV6-5	TRBJ2-7	CASSYSWGYEQYF
TRBV4-1	TRBJ1-2	CASSQEQGARGYTF
TRBV7-9	TRBJ2-4	CASSPPSDLAKNIQYF
TRBV29-1	TRBJ2-7	CSVKTGLHTYEQYF
TRBV10-3	TRBJ1-2	CAMGIQGYGYTF
TRBV28	TRBJ2-7	CASSPRVGQGLDEQYF
TRBV5-8	TRBJ2-5	CASSLPGVVKTQYF
TRBV19	TRBJ2-5	CASSTGTALETQYF
TRBV5-1	TRBJ2-1	CASSFAAGGPSYNEQFF
TRBV7-8	TRBJ1-5	CASSFLGQGANQPQHF
TRBV4-2	TRBJ2-7	CASSPAGHEQYF
TRBV9	TRBJ1-5	CASSAGDGRNQPQHF
TRBV30	TRBJ2-1	CAWSILVYNEQFF
TRBV7-8	TRBJ2-1	CASSLRPGSYNEQFF
TRBV5-1	TRBJ1-4	CASSWDRDEKLFF
TRBV7-2	TRBJ2-7	CASSVGRLSYEQYF
TRBV6-1	TRBJ2-2	CASSGPPGLAAGELFF
TRBV6-6	TRBJ2-1	CASSSRETHYNEQFF
TRBV10-3	TRBJ2-4	CAIGEGARIQYF
TRBV28	TRBJ2-1	CASSFGGNSGSFDEQFF
TRBV21-1	TRBJ2-7	CASSKALRRRERGEQYF
TRBV28	TRBJ2-2	CASSLLTSGMNGELFF
TRBV6-6	TRBJ1-4	CASNSLIRDSEKLFF
TRBV19	TRBJ1-4	CASSIGTTPGEKLFF
TRBV28	TRBJ2-7	CASSPANSGSLDEQYF
TRBV27	TRBJ2-7	CASRPIDGLAGKYF
TRBV2	TRBJ2-4	CASSEAPTVAKNIQYF
TRBV6-6	TRBJ2-3	CASRVAGGADTQYF
TRBV5-6	TRBJ2-7	CASSLVGGREQYF
TRBV27	TRBJ2-7	CASSLGDEQYF